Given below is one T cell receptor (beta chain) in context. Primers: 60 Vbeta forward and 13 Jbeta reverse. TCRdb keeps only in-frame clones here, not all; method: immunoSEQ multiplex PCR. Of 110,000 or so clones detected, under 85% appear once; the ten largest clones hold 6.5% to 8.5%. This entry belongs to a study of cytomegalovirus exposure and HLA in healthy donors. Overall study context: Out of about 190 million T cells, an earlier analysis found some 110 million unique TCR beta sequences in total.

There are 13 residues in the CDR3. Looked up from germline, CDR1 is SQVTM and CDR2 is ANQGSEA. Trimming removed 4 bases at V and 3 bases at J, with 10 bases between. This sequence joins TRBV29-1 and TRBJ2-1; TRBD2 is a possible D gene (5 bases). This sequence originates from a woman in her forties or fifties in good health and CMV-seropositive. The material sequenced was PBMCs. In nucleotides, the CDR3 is TGCAGCGTTGTTAGCGCCCGCTACAATGAGCAGTTCTTC. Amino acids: CSVVSARYNEQFF.